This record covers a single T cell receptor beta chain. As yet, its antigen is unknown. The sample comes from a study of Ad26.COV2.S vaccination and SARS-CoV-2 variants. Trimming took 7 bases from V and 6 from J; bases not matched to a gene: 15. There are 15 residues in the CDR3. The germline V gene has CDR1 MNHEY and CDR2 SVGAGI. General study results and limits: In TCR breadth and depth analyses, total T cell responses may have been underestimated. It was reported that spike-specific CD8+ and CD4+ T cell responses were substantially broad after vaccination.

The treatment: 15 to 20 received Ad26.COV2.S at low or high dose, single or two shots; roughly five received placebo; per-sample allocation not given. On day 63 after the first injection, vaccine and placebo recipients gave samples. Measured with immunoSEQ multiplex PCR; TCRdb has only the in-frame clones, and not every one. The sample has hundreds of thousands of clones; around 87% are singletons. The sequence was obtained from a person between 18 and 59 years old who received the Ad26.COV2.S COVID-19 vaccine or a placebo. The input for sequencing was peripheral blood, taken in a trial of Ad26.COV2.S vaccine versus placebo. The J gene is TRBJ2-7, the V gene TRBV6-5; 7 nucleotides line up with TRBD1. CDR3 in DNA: TGTGCCAGCAACCGTCCCTGGACAGGACCTGGCGAGCAGTACTTC. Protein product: CASNRPWTGPGEQYF.